This T cell receptor beta chain is from a study of T cell repertoires and Cas9 in healthy adults. Profiling relied on immunoSEQ multiplex PCR, and the TCRdb table lists in-frame clones only, not all of them. The top ten hold 0.55% to 0.85% of the sample, which has approximately 21,000 clones, over 85% seen once. The V end was cut by 0 bases, the J end by 2 bases, with 11 bases between. The CDR3 has 15 amino acids. Germline V CDR1 and CDR2: MNHEY, SVGAGI. This TCR derives from a human donor in good health. Sequencing was carried out using CD4+ effector T cells (CD127+, CD25-, CD137-, CD154-) from PBMCs; culture status not recorded. The chain couples TRBV6-5 to TRBJ2-7; the D gene is possibly TRBD1 (6 bases). The CDR3 sequence: CASSYSDSVAYEQYF. CDR3 DNA sequence: TGTGCCAGCAGTTACTCGGACAGCGTCGCCTACGAGCAGTACTTC.